Listed here is a single TCR beta chain. Using immunoSEQ multiplex PCR, the repertoire was profiled, and TCRdb retains in-frame clones only, with some absent. This sample has some 130,000 clones, with approximately 85% found just once. This record comes from a study of cytotoxic CD8 clonotypes in ibrutinib-treated CLL. This CDR3 is 18 amino acids long. CDR1 is SGHRS, CDR2 YFSETQ, per germline. V shed 1 base, J shed 7 bases, and the junction held 12 bases outside the gene matches. This sequence joins TRBV5-1 and TRBJ1-6, with 9 bases matching TRBD1. The TCR sequence derives from a human donor with chronic lymphocytic leukemia. The sequences come from PBMCs, collected after 24 months of ibrutinib treatment. The CDR3 bases are TGCGCCAGCAGCTTGACCGACAGGGGGTCTCCGAGGAATTCACCCCTCCACTTT. The encoded protein is CASSLTDRGSPRNSPLHF.